This T cell receptor beta chain emerged from a study of beta chain features in type 1 diabetes. Study-level information: All samples combined gave roughly 100,000,000 sorted cells for examination. Study outcomes and limitations: Among patients with Type 1 diabetes, TCRB CDR3s were moderately but significantly shorter in every one of the four CD4+ subsets.

Expressed TCRB transcripts were sequenced after all isolated RNA was converted to cDNA. This table comes from immunoSEQ multiplex PCR, and its TCRdb copy is limited to in-frame clones, with some not included. Here the sample spans 300,000 to 350,000 clones, approximately 12% being singletons. The trim removed 7 bases at V and 4 bases at J, leaving 13 bases unmatched. Germline loops: CDR1 MNHEY, CDR2 SMNVEV (reference sequence). The CDR3 spans 18 residues. This clone was seen a handful of times. The antigen remains undetermined. Sequencing was performed on naive CD4+ T cells from blood. The chain carries TRBV27 and TRBJ2-7; 16 bases are a match to TRBD2. This TCR came from a woman between 18 and 29 years old with type 1 diabetes. CDR3 in DNA: TGTGCCAGCACCCGCCGGGGACTAGCGGGAGGGCCATCTTACGAGCAGTACTTC. It codes for CASTRRGLAGGPSYEQYF.